A single sample is the source of the 20 T cell receptor beta chains below, sequenced in a study of blood T cells in healthy people across ages. For the second PCR, which ran for about 7 to 11 cycles, a sample-barcoded 5' primer and a J-beta primer mix were used. TCRdb re-called the 5' RACE reads with MiXCR, one entry per CDR3 protein. This table has 1.5 million to 2 million distinct CDR3 sequences, 25% to 30% appearing once. Sequences were obtained from blood. These TCRs come from a woman in her twenties or thirties in good health.

This clonotype has at least ten counts. This sequence joins TRBV20-1 and TRBJ2-7, with D tentatively TRBD1 (5 bases). The CDR3 runs to 13 residues. Germline V gene sequence: CDR1 DFQATT, CDR2 SNEGSKA (reference sequence). With 3 bases removed from V and 4 bases from J, the gap between germline ends came to 13 bases. In DNA form, the CDR3 reads TGCAGTGCTAGGGCCAGGGTGGGATACGAGCAGTACTTC. This gives the protein CSARARVGYEQYF.

This clonotype was detected a few times. The rearrangement uses TRBV9 and TRBJ1-4, with D possibly TRBD1 on 6 matching bases. Between the trimmed V and J ends, which lost 4 bases and 5 bases, there was a span of 15 bases. CDR3 length: 15 residues. CDR1 and CDR2 from the germline V gene are SGDLS and YYNGEE. The CDR3 spells CASSKTGWANEKLFF. The DNA for the CDR3 is TGTGCCAGCAGCAAAACAGGGTGGGCGAATGAAAAACTGTTTTTT. Based on the CDR3 plus reference TRBV9 and TRBJ1-4, the full variable domain is DSGVTQTPKHLITATGQRVTLRCSPRSGDLSVYWYQQSLDQGLQFLIQYYNGEERAKGNILERFSAQQFPDLHSELNLSSLELGDSALYFCASSKTGWANEKLFFGSGTQLSVL.

Concerning this clonotype: A much more abundant neighbour one base away suggests this may be a read error. The CDR3 region has the DNA TGTGCCATCAGTGAGTCGTTGAGTTTAGCGGGGGGTGAAGAGACCCAGTACTTC. As protein: CAISESLSLAGGEETQYF. V gene TRBV10-3 combines with J gene TRBJ2-5, with 10 bases that match TRBD2. This CDR3 is 18 amino acids long. From germline, CDR1 is ENHRY and CDR2 SYGVKD. Trimming cost V 0 bases and J 3 bases; bases outside gene matches: 10.

CDR3 protein: CASSLDLGLNEQFF. The CDR3 bases are TGTGCCAGCAGCTTAGATTTAGGGCTCAATGAGCAGTTCTTC. The chain employs TRBV7-2 and TRBJ2-1; D is unclear. The CDR3 covers 14 residues. Trimming shortened V by 1 base and J by 6 bases, and 10 bases separated the two germline ends. Germline CDR1 SGHTA, CDR2 FQGNSA. Full variable domain (rest looked up from reference TRBV7-2 and TRBJ2-1): GAGVSQSPSNKVTEKGKDVELRCDPISGHTALYWYRQSLGQGLEFLIYFQGNSAPDKSGLPSDRFSAERTGGSVSTLTIQRTQQEDSAVYLCASSLDLGLNEQFFGPGTRLTVL.

V is TRBV20-1 and J is TRBJ2-3, with D perhaps TRBD2 (7 bases). V lost 3 bases and J 10 bases, leaving 20 bases between the germline ends. This CDR3 has 14 residues. Germline V lookup: CDR1 DFQATT, CDR2 SNEGSKA (reference sequence). This CDR3 is CSARWAGARDAQYF. The CDR3 DNA follows: TGCAGTGCTAGGTGGGCGGGGGCCCGGGATGCGCAGTATTTT.

There are many counts of this clonotype. The rearrangement links TRBV6-5 to TRBJ2-5, with 10 bases lining up with TRBD1. The CDR3 loop spans 16 amino acids. The junction had 7 bases not matched to a gene; V was cut back by 5 bases and J by 1 base. Germline V gene lookup returns CDR1 MNHEY and CDR2 SVGAGI. Here the CDR3 reads CASSHQRTGGQETQYF. The CDR3, as DNA: TGTGCCAGCAGTCACCAAAGGACAGGGGGCCAAGAGACCCAGTACTTC.

The V call is TRBV6-2 or TRBV6-3, the J call TRBJ2-1, with 10 positions matching TRBD2. The germline gives CDR1 MNHEY, CDR2 SVGEGT. The CDR3 totals 12 residues. The V gene end was trimmed by 6 bases and the J gene end by 13 bases; junction bases not matched to a gene: 6. The CDR3 reads CASSPGLARQFF. In DNA, the CDR3 is TGTGCCAGCAGCCCGGGACTAGCGAGACAGTTCTTC.

The sample holds many counts of this clonotype. V is TRBV29-1 and J is TRBJ2-1; a possible D gene is TRBD1 (5 bases). V shed 5 bases and J shed 7 bases, with 15 bases lying between them. The CDR3 sequence is 13 residues long. Germline V CDR1 and CDR2: SQVTM, ANQGSEA. The CDR3 reads CSVNRDSPNEQFF. CDR3 nucleotides: TGCAGCGTTAACCGCGACAGCCCTAATGAGCAGTTCTTC.

This clonotype was seen repeatedly, ten times or more. V gene TRBV5-5 combines with J gene TRBJ1-2; the D is unclear. Looked up from germline, CDR1 is SGHKS and CDR2 is YYEKEE (reference sequence). The CDR3 contains 11 residues. Trimming removed 4 bases at V and 5 bases at J, with 6 bases between. The chain's CDR3 is CASSVHYGYTF. CDR3 bases: TGTGCCAGCAGCGTTCATTATGGCTACACCTTC.

This clonotype was seen at least ten times. The CDR3 region is CSADQYLSETQYF. CDR3 nucleotide sequence: TGCAGTGCTGACCAGTACCTATCCGAGACCCAGTACTTC. The chain carries TRBV20-1 and TRBJ2-5; D remains ambiguous. The CDR3 spans 13 residues. V lost 5 bases to trimming and J lost 5 bases, with 15 bases between them. Looked up from germline, CDR1 is DFQATT and CDR2 is SNEGSKA (reference sequence).

This clonotype was counted at least ten times. The rearrangement joins TRBV29-1 to TRBJ1-1, with D uncertain. The germline V gene has CDR1 SQVTM and CDR2 ANQGSEA. V lost 7 bases and J lost 7, with 10 bases in between. CDR3 length: 10 residues. CDR3 nucleotide sequence: TGCAGCGCTACACAGATTGAAGCTTTCTTT. Translated: CSATQIEAFF.

This clonotype showed up many times. The V gene is TRBV7-2, the J gene TRBJ2-5; no reliable D call. Germline V gives CDR1 SGHTA, CDR2 FQGNSA. This CDR3 has 14 residues. The V end lost 5 bases, the J end lost 7 bases, and 17 bases lay between the germline ends. This chain's CDR3 is CASSGSGLLGTQYF. CDR3 coding DNA: TGTGCCAGCAGCGGATCGGGCCTTCTGGGGACCCAGTACTTC.

This clonotype was observed many times. The chain carries TRBV27 and TRBJ2-1; D unclear. Germline CDR1 and CDR2: MNHEY and SMNVEV (reference sequence). V lost 1 base and J 6 bases, leaving 7 bases between the germline ends. CDR3 length equals 13 residues. The CDR3 loop reads CASSLWASNEQFF. CDR3 DNA: TGTGCCAGCAGTTTATGGGCCAGCAATGAGCAGTTCTTC.

The V gene is TRBV14, the J gene TRBJ2-2; D perhaps matches TRBD1 (5 bases). From germline, CDR1 is SGHDN and CDR2 FVKESK. The CDR3 runs to 14 residues. V lost 3 bases, J lost 4 bases, and 9 bases lay in between. The CDR3 loop reads CASSHQGVTGELFF. The CDR3 nucleotides read TGTGCCAGCAGCCACCAAGGGGTCACCGGGGAGCTGTTTTTT.

This clonotype was seen only a few times. The J gene is TRBJ2-5, the V gene TRBV5-6; D uncertain. With the DNA end fitting TRBJ2-7 better, the J assignment may be wrong. Germline CDR1 and CDR2: SGHDT and YYEEEE. CDR3 length: 13 amino acids. Here the CDR3 reads CASSFGTYDEQYF. CDR3 bases: TGTGCCAGCAGCTTCGGAACATACGACGAGCAGTACTTC.

The sample holds a few counts of this clonotype. V is TRBV2 and J is TRBJ2-1; 9 nucleotides line up with TRBD1. CDR3 length equals 15 residues. After removal of 6 bases from V and 2 bases from J, the junction contained 5 bases not matched to a gene. Germline-derived CDR1 and CDR2 are SNHLY and FYNNEI. Here the CDR3 reads CASRGTGGAYNEQFF. The CDR3 region has the DNA TGTGCCAGCAGGGGAACAGGGGGCGCCTACAATGAGCAGTTCTTC.

This chain links TRBV7-2 with TRBJ1-4; D remains ambiguous. The V gene lost 8 bases and the J gene lost 0 bases, with 10 bases spanning the gap. Germline V gene lookup returns CDR1 SGHTA and CDR2 FQGNSA. This CDR3 has 14 amino acids. CDR3 DNA sequence: TGTGCCAGCGCACTCCGGGCAACTAATGAAAAACTGTTTTTT. Its protein product is CASALRATNEKLFF. Full variable domain (missing parts from reference TRBV7-2 and TRBJ1-4): GAGVSQSPSNKVTEKGKDVELRCDPISGHTALYWYRQSLGQGLEFLIYFQGNSAPDKSGLPSDRFSAERTGGSVSTLTIQRTQQEDSAVYLCASALRATNEKLFFGSGTQLSVL.

Many counts were recorded for this clonotype. J is TRBJ1-2 and V is TRBV6-6, with D tentatively TRBD1 (5 bases). Germline CDR1 reads MNHNY; CDR2 reads SVGAGI (reference sequence). The CDR3 has 13 residues. The ends were cut back, 4 bases at V and 4 bases at J, with 10 bases in the middle. CDR3 nucleotide sequence: TGTGCCAGCAGTTCCCGGGGGGTCTATGGCTACACCTTC. This translates into CASSSRGVYGYTF.

The table lists this clonotype with a few counts. V usage is TRBV25-1 and J usage is TRBJ2-5, with TRBD2 identical over 7 bases. V shed 0 bases, J shed 0 bases, and the junction held 4 bases outside the gene matches. The CDR3 has 16 residues. Germline V gene data show CDR1 as MGHDK and CDR2 as SYGVNS. The CDR3 region has the DNA TGTGCCAGCAGTGAATACCTGGCGGGGGACCAAGAGACCCAGTACTTC. As protein: CASSEYLAGDQETQYF.

V is TRBV5-1 and J is TRBJ2-1; D is perhaps TRBD2 (5 bases). Germline CDR1 and CDR2: SGHRS and YFSETQ. CDR3 length: 16 amino acids. V lost 4 bases to trimming and J lost 3 bases, with 17 bases between them. The CDR3 nucleotides are TGCGCCAGCAGCGAGCACGGGGAGCCCTACTACAATGAGCAGTTCTTC. It encodes CASSEHGEPYYNEQFF.